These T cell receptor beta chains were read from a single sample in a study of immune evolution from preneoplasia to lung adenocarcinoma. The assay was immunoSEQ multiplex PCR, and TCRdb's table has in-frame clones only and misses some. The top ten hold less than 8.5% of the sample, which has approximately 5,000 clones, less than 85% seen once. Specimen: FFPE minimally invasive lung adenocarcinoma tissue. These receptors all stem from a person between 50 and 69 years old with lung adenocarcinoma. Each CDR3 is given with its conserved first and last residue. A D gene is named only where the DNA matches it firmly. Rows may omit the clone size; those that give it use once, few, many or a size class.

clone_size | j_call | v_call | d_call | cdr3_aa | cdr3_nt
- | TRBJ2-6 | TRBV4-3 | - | CASSQDPGAGANVLTF | TGCGCCAGCAGCCAAGATCCAGGGGCCGGGGCCAACGTCCTGACTTTC
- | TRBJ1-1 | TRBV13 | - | CASSLGGGNTEAFF | TGTGCCAGCAGCCTCGGGGGCGGGAACACTGAAGCTTTCTTT
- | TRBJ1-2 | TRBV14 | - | CASSHAPAWGYGYTF | TGTGCCAGCAGCCATGCCCCGGCTTGGGGCTATGGCTACACCTTC
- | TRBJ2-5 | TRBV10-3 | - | CAIRSGEGVETQYF | TGTGCCATCAGAAGCGGCGAGGGGGTAGAGACCCAGTACTTC
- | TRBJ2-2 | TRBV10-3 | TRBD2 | CAIRKGAGGAGELFF | TGTGCCATCAGGAAAGGGGCGGGAGGCGCCGGGGAGCTGTTTTTT
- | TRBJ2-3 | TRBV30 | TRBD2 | CAWITSGNTDTQYF | TGTGCCTGGATTACTAGCGGGAACACAGATACGCAGTATTTT
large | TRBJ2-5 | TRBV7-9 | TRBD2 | CASSPVGRGGDQETQYF | TGTGCCAGCAGCCCGGTCGGGCGGGGGGGTGACCAAGAGACCCAGTACTTC
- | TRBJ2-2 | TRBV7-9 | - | CASSLGSNTGELFF | TGTGCCAGCAGCTTGGGGTCGAACACCGGGGAGCTGTTTTTT
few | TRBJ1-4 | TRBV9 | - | CASSVGQGEKLFF | TGTGCCAGCAGCGTAGGGCAGGGTGAAAAACTGTTTTTT
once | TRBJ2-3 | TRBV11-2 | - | CASSLSRITDTQYF | TGTGCCAGCAGCTTATCGCGAATCACAGATACGCAGTATTTT
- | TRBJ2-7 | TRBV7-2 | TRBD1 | CASSTDRGRLEQYF | TGTGCCAGCAGCACAGACAGGGGGCGACTCGAGCAGTACTTC
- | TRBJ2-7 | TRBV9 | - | CASSPRAGYEQYF | TGTGCCAGCAGCCCCAGGGCGGGCTACGAGCAGTACTTC
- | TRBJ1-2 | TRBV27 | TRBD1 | CASSLSQGLTHYGYTF | TGTGCCAGCAGTTTATCACAGGGGCTTACCCACTATGGCTACACCTTC
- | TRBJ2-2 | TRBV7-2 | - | CASSPIAGRGPGELFF | TGTGCCAGCAGCCCAATAGCGGGAAGGGGGCCCGGGGAGCTGTTTTTT
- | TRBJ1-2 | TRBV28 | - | CASTLRVYGYTF | TGTGCCAGCACCCTGCGGGTCTATGGCTACACCTTC
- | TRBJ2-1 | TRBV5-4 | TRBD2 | CASSLGLAGGYNEQFF | TGTGCCAGCAGCTTGGGACTAGCGGGAGGCTACAATGAGCAGTTCTTC
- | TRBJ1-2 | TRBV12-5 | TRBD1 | CASGLATGVEGYTF | TGTGCTAGTGGTTTGGCAACAGGGGTCGAGGGCTACACCTTC
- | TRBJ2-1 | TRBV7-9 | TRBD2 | CASSLVGTTNEQFF | TGTGCCAGCAGCTTAGTTGGGACTACGAATGAGCAGTTCTTC
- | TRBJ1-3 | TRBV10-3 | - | CAISGAGGSGNTIYF | TGTGCCATCAGTGGGGCCGGAGGGTCTGGAAACACCATATATTTT
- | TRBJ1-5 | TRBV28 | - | CASRVLGNQPQHF | TGTGCCAGCAGGGTTCTCGGCAATCAGCCCCAGCATTTT
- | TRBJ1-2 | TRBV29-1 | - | CSVGDGNYGYTF | TGCAGCGTTGGGGACGGAAACTATGGCTACACCTTC
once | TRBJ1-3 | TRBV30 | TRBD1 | CAWKQGAGNTIYF | TGTGCCTGGAAACAGGGGGCGGGAAACACCATATATTTT
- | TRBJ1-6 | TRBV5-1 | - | CASSLVTSLGNSPLHF | TGCGCCAGCAGCTTGGTAACCAGTCTCGGGAATTCACCCCTCCACTTT
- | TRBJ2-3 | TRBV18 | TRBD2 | CASSPLRGGTDTQYF | TGTGCCAGCTCACCACTGCGGGGGGGCACAGATACGCAGTATTTT
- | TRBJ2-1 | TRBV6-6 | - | CATDQLIGGSEQFF | TGTGCCACCGACCAGCTTATCGGGGGAAGCGAGCAGTTCTTC
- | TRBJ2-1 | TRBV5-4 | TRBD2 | CASSSGTSGRRSEQFF | TGTGCCAGCAGCTCGGGGACTAGCGGGAGACGCTCTGAGCAGTTCTTC
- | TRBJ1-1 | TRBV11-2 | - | CASSFQGNTEAFF | TGTGCCAGCAGCTTTCAGGGGAACACTGAAGCTTTCTTT
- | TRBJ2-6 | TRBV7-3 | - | CASSLQAGANVLTF | TGTGCCAGCAGCTTACAGGCTGGGGCCAACGTCCTGACTTTC
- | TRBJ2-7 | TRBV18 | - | CASSPGAEASEQYF | TGTGCCAGCTCCCCCGGGGCCGAGGCCAGCGAGCAGTACTTC
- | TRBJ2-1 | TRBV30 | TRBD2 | CAWSSGSWNEQFF | TGTGCCTGGAGTAGCGGGAGTTGGAATGAGCAGTTCTTC
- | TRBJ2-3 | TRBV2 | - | CASSLRTAGDTQYF | TGTGCCAGCAGTCTTCGGACAGCGGGAGATACGCAGTATTTT
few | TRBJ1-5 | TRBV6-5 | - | CASSYSAGDDQPQHF | TGTGCCAGCAGTTACTCGGCAGGGGATGATCAGCCCCAGCATTTT